These 29 T cell receptor beta chains came from one sample sequenced in a study of shared clonotypes between healthy human individuals. The data were produced by immunoSEQ multiplex PCR, yet TCRdb's version contains in-frame clones alone and is incomplete. The sample has millions of clones, 85% to 95% seen once; the top ten hold about 0.13%. Sample: naive CD4+ T cells sorted from blood. Stated subset: CD45RA+ positively selected. These receptors were taken from a man younger than 35 in good health.

This clone showed up just once. The gene calls are TRBV7-9 and TRBJ2-1; 7 bases line up with TRBD1. Germline V CDR1 and CDR2: SEHNR, FQNEAQ (reference sequence). Germline trimming cut 5 bases from V and 8 bases from J; bases unmatched to any gene: 15. This CDR3 contains 16 residues. The CDR3 region is CASSRPRDRGFYEQFF. CDR3 sequence (DNA): TGTGCCAGCAGCCGACCCCGGGACAGAGGGTTTTATGAGCAGTTCTTC.

The rearrangement joins TRBV12-5 to TRBJ2-3, with TRBD1 as a possible D gene (5 bases). Trimming removed 0 bases at V and 2 bases at J, with 18 bases between. The CDR3 runs 18 residues. The germline V gene encodes CDR1 LGHNT and CDR2 FRNRAP. The CDR3 DNA is TGTGCTAGTGGTTTGGTACAGGAGACACTTCAGATCACAGATACGCAGTATTTT. Its translation is CASGLVQETLQITDTQYF.

The chain joins TRBV9 to TRBJ1-1, with 7 bases matching TRBD1. From germline, CDR1 is SGDLS and CDR2 YYNGEE. The junction had 6 bases not matched to a gene; V was cut back by 3 bases and J by 4 bases. This CDR3 has 14 residues. The CDR3 region is CASSALSGGTEAFF. CDR3 DNA: TGTGCCAGCAGCGCGCTCTCAGGGGGCACTGAAGCTTTCTTT.

There are a few counts of this clone. The rearrangement joins TRBV29-1 to TRBJ1-2; D unresolved. The CDR3 covers 13 residues. Trimming left V 3 bases short and J 6 bases short, with 14 bases between. Germline V gives CDR1 SQVTM, CDR2 ANQGSEA. This CDR3 reads CSVERRDKNGYTF. The CDR3 DNA reads TGCAGCGTTGAGCGAAGGGATAAGAATGGCTACACCTTC.

CDR3 loop: CASSSGGTVTYGYTF. The CDR3 DNA is TGTGCCAGCAGCTCCGGTGGGACAGTCACGTATGGCTACACCTTC. V gene TRBV5-4 combines with J gene TRBJ1-2; 7 nucleotides line up with TRBD1. This CDR3 has 15 residues. CDR1 and CDR2 from the germline V gene are SGHNT and YYREEE (reference sequence). The ends lost 3 bases at V and 5 bases at J; junction bases unmatched: 10.

This clone showed up just once. The chain recombines TRBV29-1 with TRBJ1-2; 8 nucleotides agree with TRBD1. This CDR3 contains 14 residues. J gave up 6 bases and V 8 bases, and 14 bases lay outside the gene matches. CDR1 and CDR2 from the germline V gene are SQVTM and ANQGSEA. The CDR3 DNA is TGCAGCCCCAAGGCCTCCGCAGGGGGCCATGGCTACACCTTC. Protein product: CSPKASAGGHGYTF.

This chain connects TRBV6-5 to TRBJ2-1; 10 bases fit TRBD1. The CDR3 length is 15 residues. V gave up 6 bases and J gave up 9 bases; unmatched junction bases: 11. Germline V CDR1 and CDR2: MNHEY, SVGAGI. CDR3 coding DNA: TGTGCCAGCAGCCAGGACAGGGGGGCTGGATCTGAGCAGTTCTTC. Translated: CASSQDRGAGSEQFF.

The rearrangement links TRBV10-1 to TRBJ2-7; TRBD2 matches 12 bases. J was trimmed by 6 bases and V by 3 bases; bases with no gene match: 3. This CDR3 comprises 14 residues. Per germline, CDR1 WNHNN and CDR2 SYGVQD (reference sequence). The chain's CDR3 is CASSESSGRGEQYF. The CDR3 DNA is TGCGCCAGCAGTGAATCTAGCGGGAGGGGCGAGCAGTACTTC.

This clone is a singleton in its sample. V and J are TRBV2 and TRBJ1-2, with a possible D match to TRBD1 (6 bases). V was trimmed by 6 bases and J by 4 bases, leaving 18 bases between them. Germline-derived CDR1 and CDR2 are SNHLY and FYNNEI. The CDR3 spans 15 residues. The DNA of the CDR3 is TGTGCCAGCAGCGTAGACTTCGGGGGCGTCTATGGCTACACCTTC. This translates into CASSVDFGGVYGYTF.

As to this clone: This sample includes further DNA sequences coding for the same CDR3. This chain connects TRBV11-2 to TRBJ2-5; 7 bases fit TRBD1. V dropped 3 bases and J dropped 2; count of bases not matched to a gene: 3. CDR3 length: 14 residues. Germline CDR1 is SGHAT and CDR2 is FQNNGV. In nucleotides, the CDR3 is TGTGCCAGCAGCTTGAGGGACAGACAAGAGACCCAGTACTTC. It is translated as CASSLRDRQETQYF.

The rearrangement links TRBV5-1 to TRBJ1-4; perhaps TRBD1 as D (5 bases). The V end lost 5 bases, the J end lost 8 bases, and 28 bases lay between the germline ends. Germline V gives CDR1 SGHRS, CDR2 YFSETQ. This CDR3 spans 18 amino acids. The CDR3 DNA reads TGCGCCAGCAGTAAGCTGAACGGGACCTCTTTAATAGGGGAAAAACTGTTTTTT. Its translation: CASSKLNGTSLIGEKLFF.

This chain uses TRBV28 with TRBJ1-2; D unresolved. The CDR3 is 11 amino acids. V gave up 7 bases and J gave up 8 bases, with 11 bases separating them. CDR1 MDHEN and CDR2 SYDVKM come from the germline V gene. DNA of the CDR3: TGTGCCAGCAAATTACAGCTAGGCTACACCTTC. Amino acids: CASKLQLGYTF.

The chain joins TRBV5-4 to TRBJ1-2; D is possibly TRBD1 (5 bases). Germline V CDR1 and CDR2: SGHNT, YYREEE (reference sequence). The ends were cut back, 0 bases at V and 3 bases at J, with 9 bases in the middle. This CDR3 region has 14 residues. The CDR3: CASSLARDDYGYTF. CDR3 nucleotide sequence: TGTGCCAGCAGCTTGGCACGGGACGACTATGGCTACACCTTC. The full variable domain, rest sourced from reference TRBV5-4 and TRBJ1-2, is ETGVTQSPTHLIKTRGQQVTLRCSSQSGHNTVSWYQQALGQGPQFIFQYYREEENGRGNFPPRFSGLQFPNYSSELNVNALELDDSALYLCASSLARDDYGYTFGSGTRLTVV.

Regarding this clone: This could be a read error, since a much larger clone is one nucleotide away. Other DNA sequences in this sample translate to the same CDR3. The CDR3 here is CATSRVVDRLGSYEQYF. In DNA, the CDR3 is TGTGCCACCAGCAGAGTGGTGGACCGGCTGGGGTCCTACGAGCAGTACTTC. The chain employs TRBV15 and TRBJ2-7, with D unclear. The V end lost 1 base, the J end lost 1 base, and 17 bases lay between the germline ends. CDR3 size: 17 residues. Germline loops: CDR1 LNHNV, CDR2 YYDKDF (reference sequence).

J is TRBJ1-3 and V is TRBV6-5; unclear D gene. The CDR3 covers 15 residues. The germline gives CDR1 MNHEY, CDR2 SVGAGI. The V gene lost 1 base and the J gene lost 1 base, with 8 bases spanning the gap. CDR3 sequence (DNA): TGTGCCAGCAGTTACTTGCCGGGATCTGGAAACACCATATATTTT. Translated, it gives CASSYLPGSGNTIYF.

The chain carries TRBV10-3 and TRBJ1-1, with a tentative D call TRBD1 (5 bases). The CDR3 is 14 amino acids. CDR1 and CDR2 (germline): ENHRY, SYGVKD. The V and J ends lost 6 bases and 6 bases respectively, with 17 bases between them. The CDR3 reads CAIRTDPSGPEAFF. The DNA for the CDR3 is TGTGCCATCAGGACAGATCCCTCGGGCCCTGAAGCTTTCTTT.

This chain joins TRBV2 and TRBJ1-1; weak D call: TRBD1 (5 bases). The CDR3 has 14 amino acids. Germline loops: CDR1 SNHLY, CDR2 FYNNEI. V was pared by 6 bases and J by 5 bases, with 16 bases between. CDR3 protein: CASRVFRDGTEAFF. Written as DNA, the CDR3 is TGTGCCAGCAGGGTTTTCCGGGACGGGACTGAAGCTTTCTTT.

The chain carries TRBV4-1 and TRBJ2-2; D not resolved. The CDR3 contains 14 residues. Germline V lookup: CDR1 MGHRA, CDR2 YSYEKL. Trimming pared 4 bases from V and 6 bases from J, leaving 12 bases between. CDR3 protein: CASSPRLDSGELFF. The CDR3 nucleotides are TGCGCCAGCAGCCCCCGACTTGACTCCGGGGAGCTGTTTTTT.

The chain recombines TRBV7-9 with TRBJ2-3; D not certain. The CDR3 consists of 16 residues. The V gene's germline CDR1 is SEHNR and CDR2 FQNEAQ (reference sequence). V gave up 5 bases and J gave up 1 base, with 16 bases separating them. The CDR3, as DNA: TGTGCCAGCAGCCGGCTTTCGGGCGTTGGCACAGATACGCAGTATTTT. Its translation: CASSRLSGVGTDTQYF.

The chain carries TRBV9 and TRBJ1-4; weak D call: TRBD1 (5 bases). V was trimmed by 4 bases and J by 2 bases, leaving 21 bases between them. The CDR3 covers 18 residues. In germline, CDR1 is SGDLS, CDR2 YYNGEE. The CDR3 loop reads CASSPGGPGSGTNEKLFF. Written as DNA, the CDR3 is TGTGCCAGCAGCCCGGGAGGTCCAGGGAGTGGGACTAATGAAAAACTGTTTTTT.

V is TRBV27 and J is TRBJ2-2; D uncertain. The CDR3 is 11 amino acids. With 7 bases removed from V and 4 bases from J, the gap between germline ends came to 4 bases. The germline V gene has CDR1 MNHEY and CDR2 SMNVEV (reference sequence). The CDR3 bases are TGTGCCAGCACTCTCACCGGGGAGCTGTTTTTT. Protein: CASTLTGELFF.

This chain links TRBV15 with TRBJ2-7; 7 bases are a match to TRBD1. This CDR3 has 15 amino acids. Germline V gene data show CDR1 as LNHNV and CDR2 as YYDKDF (reference sequence). V was pared by 2 bases and J by 6 bases, with 10 bases of the junction left unmatched. The CDR3 protein is CATSRSLEGTVEQYF. The DNA for the CDR3 is TGTGCCACCAGCAGATCCTTAGAGGGGACAGTCGAGCAGTACTTC.

Worth noting for this clone: Within the sample, other DNA sequences also encode this same CDR3. V and J are TRBV18 and TRBJ1-5; no clear D gene. V was clipped by 6 bases and J by 0 bases, with 12 bases between them. The CDR3 length is 15 residues. CDR1 and CDR2 from the germline V gene are KGHSH and LQKENI. The CDR3 sequence is CASSPQQDSNQPQHF. The DNA for the CDR3 is TGTGCCAGCTCGCCGCAACAAGATAGCAATCAGCCCCAGCATTTT.

The V and J genes are TRBV7-2 and TRBJ2-7, with D perhaps matching TRBD1 (6 bases). Trimming cost V 2 bases and J 5 bases, with 10 bases left between them. Germline assignment: CDR1 SGHTA and CDR2 FQGNSA. This CDR3 has 13 residues. CDR3 in amino acids: CASSLTGLNEQYF. The CDR3 DNA follows: TGTGCCAGCAGCTTAACAGGGCTAAACGAGCAGTACTTC.

The chain carries TRBV5-4 and TRBJ2-5, with D hard to call. The CDR3 consists of 14 residues. The V end was cut by 4 bases, the J end by 2 bases, with 12 bases between. Germline lookup yields CDR1 SGHNT and CDR2 YYREEE (reference sequence). The chain's CDR3 is CASSPVRQQETQYF. The CDR3, as DNA: TGTGCCAGCAGCCCGGTTCGGCAGCAAGAGACCCAGTACTTC.

V and J are TRBV6-5 and TRBJ1-1; D is ambiguous. The CDR3 length is 13 residues. Trimming took 4 bases from V and 3 from J, leaving 9 bases between them. The V gene's germline CDR1 is MNHEY and CDR2 SVGAGI. This CDR3 reads CASSSRHYTEAFF. Written as DNA, the CDR3 is TGTGCCAGCAGTTCTCGACACTACACTGAAGCTTTCTTT.

Worth noting for this clone: This specimen includes other DNA sequences encoding the same CDR3. In DNA, the CDR3 is TGCGCCAGCAGCGCCACAGGTGAGAACACTGAAGCTTTCTTT. It translates to CASSATGENTEAFF. The chain carries TRBV5-1 and TRBJ1-1, with D maybe TRBD1 (5 bases). CDR3 length equals 14 residues. Between the trimmed V and J ends, which lost 4 bases and 1 base, there was a span of 11 bases. CDR1 is SGHRS and CDR2 is YFSETQ in the germline V gene.

The chain is built from TRBV6-1 and TRBJ2-7; TRBD1 agrees at 7 bases. With V trimmed by 6 bases and J by 3 bases, 8 bases remained unmatched. The CDR3 loop spans 14 amino acids. Germline CDR1 MNHNS, CDR2 SASEGT. CDR3 region: CASRTQGHSYEQYF. CDR3 in DNA: TGTGCCAGCAGAACACAGGGGCACAGCTACGAGCAGTACTTC.

This sequence joins TRBV15 and TRBJ1-1, with D possibly being TRBD1 (5 bases). This CDR3 spans 15 amino acids. The ends were cut back, 0 bases at V and 4 bases at J, with 12 bases in the middle. Per the germline V gene, CDR1 is LNHNV and CDR2 is YYDKDF (reference sequence). The CDR3 reads CATSREWGLGTEAFF. The CDR3 DNA reads as TGTGCCACCAGCAGAGAGTGGGGCTTGGGCACTGAAGCTTTCTTT.